This entry lists 2 T cell receptor beta chains sequenced from one sample in a study of blood T cell repertoires in COVID-19. Clones were sequenced by immunoSEQ multiplex PCR, and TCRdb holds only the in-frame ones, with some missing. The sample lists about 80,000 clones, around nine tenths occurring once. The sequenced sample was peripheral blood. These receptors originate from a woman aged 80 or older with acute or convalescent COVID-19.

The J gene is TRBJ2-2, the V gene TRBV14; TRBD2 matches 10 bases. The length of the CDR3 is 19 residues. V was pared by 0 bases and J by 1 base, with 8 bases of the junction left unmatched. CDR1 SGHDN and CDR2 FVKESK come from the germline V gene. CDR3 sequence (DNA): TGTGCCAGCAGCCAAGATCACCAGCGGGAGGGCCGGAACACCGGGGAGCTGTTTTTT. Protein sequence: CASSQDHQREGRNTGELFF.

Here the CDR3 DNA reads TGTGCCAGCAGCAAAGCTCATAGGGGGCCGGATACCGGGGAGCTGTTTTTT. It specifies CASSKAHRGPDTGELFF. The chain is built from TRBV21-1 and TRBJ2-2; TRBD1 was called by the table and not checked on the DNA. TRBV21-1 represents a pseudogene. The CDR3 loop spans 17 amino acids.